This T cell receptor beta chain was recorded in a study of OX40 agonist ivuxolimab in advanced cancers. Study-wide background: Past anti-PD-1, anti-PD-L1 or anti-CTLA-4 therapy was accepted, and 40% to 45% had received some.

About this clone itself: Its antigen remains unidentified.

Systemic immunosuppression or a history of autoimmune disease excluded patients. J lost 4 bases, V lost 0 bases, and 0 bases had no gene match. This CDR3 has 13 amino acids. Looked up from germline, CDR1 is SGHDT and CDR2 is YYEEEE. The repertoire was sequenced with immunoSEQ multiplex PCR; TCRdb's copy has only in-frame clones and lacks some. The repertoire holds around 64,000 clones, around 90% seen once, with around 0.8% in the top ten. Findings and limits, study-wide: The antigens recognized by the expanded peripheral T cells, that is their antigen specificity, were not determined.

V and J are TRBV5-6 and TRBJ1-1; 7 bases map to TRBD1. The TCR originated in an adult with an advanced solid tumor such as melanoma, head and neck, liver or kidney cancer. This specimen consisted of CD4+ or CD8+ T cells sorted from blood, obtained in a trial of the OX40 agonist ivuxolimab. CDR3 bases: TGTGCCAGCAGCTTGGACAGGGGCACTGAAGCTTTCTTT. As protein: CASSLDRGTEAFF.